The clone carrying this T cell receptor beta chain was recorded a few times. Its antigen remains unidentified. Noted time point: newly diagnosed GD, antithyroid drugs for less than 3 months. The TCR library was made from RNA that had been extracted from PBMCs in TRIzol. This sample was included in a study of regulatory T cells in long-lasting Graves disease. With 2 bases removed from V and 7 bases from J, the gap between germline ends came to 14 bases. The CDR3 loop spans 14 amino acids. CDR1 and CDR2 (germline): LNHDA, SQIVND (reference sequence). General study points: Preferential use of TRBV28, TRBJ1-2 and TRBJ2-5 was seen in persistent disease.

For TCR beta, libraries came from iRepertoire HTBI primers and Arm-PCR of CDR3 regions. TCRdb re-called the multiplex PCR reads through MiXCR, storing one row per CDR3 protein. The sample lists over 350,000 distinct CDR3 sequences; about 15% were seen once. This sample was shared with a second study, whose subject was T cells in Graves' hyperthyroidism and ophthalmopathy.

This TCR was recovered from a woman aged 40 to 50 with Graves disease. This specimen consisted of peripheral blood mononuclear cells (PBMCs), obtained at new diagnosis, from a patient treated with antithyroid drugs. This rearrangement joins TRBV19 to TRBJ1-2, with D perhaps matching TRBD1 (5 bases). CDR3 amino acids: CASSIRSREGGYTF. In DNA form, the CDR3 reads TGTGCCAGTAGTATAAGAAGCAGGGAAGGTGGCTACACCTTC.